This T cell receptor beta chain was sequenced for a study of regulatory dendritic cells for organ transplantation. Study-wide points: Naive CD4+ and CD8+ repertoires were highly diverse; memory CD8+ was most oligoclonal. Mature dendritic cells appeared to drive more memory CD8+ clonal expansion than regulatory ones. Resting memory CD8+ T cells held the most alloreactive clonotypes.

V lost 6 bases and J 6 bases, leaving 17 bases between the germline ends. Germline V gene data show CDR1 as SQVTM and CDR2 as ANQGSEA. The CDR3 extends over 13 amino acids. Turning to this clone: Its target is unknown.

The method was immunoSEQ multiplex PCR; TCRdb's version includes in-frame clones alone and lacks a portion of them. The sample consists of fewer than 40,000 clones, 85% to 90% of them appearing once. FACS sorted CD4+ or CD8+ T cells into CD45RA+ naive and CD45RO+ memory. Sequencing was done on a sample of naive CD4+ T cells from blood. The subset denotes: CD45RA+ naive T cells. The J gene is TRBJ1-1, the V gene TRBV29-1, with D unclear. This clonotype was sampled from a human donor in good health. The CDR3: CSVGGLYRPEAFF. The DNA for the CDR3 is TGCAGCGTGGGTGGGTTGTATCGGCCTGAAGCTTTCTTT.